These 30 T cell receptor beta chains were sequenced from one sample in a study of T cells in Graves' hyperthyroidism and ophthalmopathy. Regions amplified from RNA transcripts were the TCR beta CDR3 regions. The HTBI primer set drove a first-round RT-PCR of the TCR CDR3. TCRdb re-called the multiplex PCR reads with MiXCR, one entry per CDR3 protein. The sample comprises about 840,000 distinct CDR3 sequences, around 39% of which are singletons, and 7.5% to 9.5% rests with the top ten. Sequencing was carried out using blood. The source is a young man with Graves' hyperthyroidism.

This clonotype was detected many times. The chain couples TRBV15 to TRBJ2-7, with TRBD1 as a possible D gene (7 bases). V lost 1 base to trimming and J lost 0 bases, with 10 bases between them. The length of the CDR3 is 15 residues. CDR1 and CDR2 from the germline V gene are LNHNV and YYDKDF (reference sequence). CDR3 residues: CATSRAEGASYEQYF. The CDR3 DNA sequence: TGTGCCACCAGCAGAGCGGAGGGGGCCTCCTACGAGCAGTACTTC.

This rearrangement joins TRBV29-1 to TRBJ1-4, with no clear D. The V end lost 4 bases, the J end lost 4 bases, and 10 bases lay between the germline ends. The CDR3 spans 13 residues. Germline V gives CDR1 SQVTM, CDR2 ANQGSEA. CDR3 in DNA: TGCAGCGTTGTTGCGGCAGTTAATGAAAAACTGTTTTTT. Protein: CSVVAAVNEKLFF.

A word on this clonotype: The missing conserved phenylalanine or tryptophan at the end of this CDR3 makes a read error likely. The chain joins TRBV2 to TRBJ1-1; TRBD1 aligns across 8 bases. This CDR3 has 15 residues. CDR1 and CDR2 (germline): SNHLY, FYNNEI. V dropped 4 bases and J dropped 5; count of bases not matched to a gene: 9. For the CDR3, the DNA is TGTGCCAGCAGTGGCCCTACCAGGGGGCAAACTGAAGCTTTCCTT. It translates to CASSGPTRGQTEAFL.

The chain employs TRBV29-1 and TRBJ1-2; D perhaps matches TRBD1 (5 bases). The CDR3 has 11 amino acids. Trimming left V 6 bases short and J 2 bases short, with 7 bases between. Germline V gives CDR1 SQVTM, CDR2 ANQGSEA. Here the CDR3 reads CSVGLNYGYTF. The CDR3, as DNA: TGCAGCGTGGGACTAAACTATGGCTACACCTTC.

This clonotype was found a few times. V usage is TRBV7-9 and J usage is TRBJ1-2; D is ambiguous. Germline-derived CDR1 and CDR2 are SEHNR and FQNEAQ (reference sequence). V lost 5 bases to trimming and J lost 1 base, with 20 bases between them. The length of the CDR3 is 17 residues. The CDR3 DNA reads TGTGCCAGCAGCGGATCTGGTTCGGTGGGCTTTAACTATGGCTACACCTTC. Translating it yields CASSGSGSVGFNYGYTF.

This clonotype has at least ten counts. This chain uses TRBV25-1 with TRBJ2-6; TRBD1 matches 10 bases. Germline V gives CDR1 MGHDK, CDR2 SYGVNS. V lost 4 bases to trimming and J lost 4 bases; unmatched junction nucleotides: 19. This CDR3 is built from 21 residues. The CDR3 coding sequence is TGTGCCAGCAGTGGCGGCGAGGGGCGAGACAGGGGGCCGAGGGGGGCCAACGTCCTGACTTTC. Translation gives CASSGGEGRDRGPRGANVLTF.

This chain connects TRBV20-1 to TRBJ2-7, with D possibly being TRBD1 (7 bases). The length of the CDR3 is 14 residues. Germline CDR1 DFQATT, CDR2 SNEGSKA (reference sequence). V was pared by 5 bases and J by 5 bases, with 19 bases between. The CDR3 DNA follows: TGCAGTGCTGGGAACCAGGGGGGAGTCCACGAGCAGTACTTC. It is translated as CSAGNQGGVHEQYF.

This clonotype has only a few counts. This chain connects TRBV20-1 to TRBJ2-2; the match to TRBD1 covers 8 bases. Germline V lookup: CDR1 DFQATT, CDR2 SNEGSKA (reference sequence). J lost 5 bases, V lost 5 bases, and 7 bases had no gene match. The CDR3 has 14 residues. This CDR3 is CSAAGQGRTGELFF. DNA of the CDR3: TGCAGTGCTGCCGGACAGGGTCGAACCGGGGAGCTGTTTTTT.

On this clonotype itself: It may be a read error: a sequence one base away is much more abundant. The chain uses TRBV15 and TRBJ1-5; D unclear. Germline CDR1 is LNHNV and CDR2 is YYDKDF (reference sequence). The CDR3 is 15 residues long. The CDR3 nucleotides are TGTGCCACCGGCAGAGTCCTATATAGCAATCAGCCCCAGCATTTT. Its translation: CATGRVLYSNQPQHF.

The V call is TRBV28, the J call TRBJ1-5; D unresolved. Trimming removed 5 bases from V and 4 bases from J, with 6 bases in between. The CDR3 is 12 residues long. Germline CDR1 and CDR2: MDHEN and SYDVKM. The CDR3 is CASSDPNQPQHF. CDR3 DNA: TGTGCCAGCAGTGACCCAAATCAGCCCCAGCATTTT.

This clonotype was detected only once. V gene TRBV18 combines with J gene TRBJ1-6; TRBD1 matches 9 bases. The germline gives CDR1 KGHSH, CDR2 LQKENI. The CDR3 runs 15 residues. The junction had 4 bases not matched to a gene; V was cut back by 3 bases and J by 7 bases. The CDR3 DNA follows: TGTGCCAGCTCACCTACCGACAGGGGGAATTCACCCCTCCACTTT. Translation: CASSPTDRGNSPLHF. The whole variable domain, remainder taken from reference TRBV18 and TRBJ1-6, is NAGVMQNPRHLVRRRGQEARLRCSPMKGHSHVYWYRQLPEEGLKFMVYLQKENIIDESGMPKERFSAEFPKEGPSILRIQQVVRGDSAAYFCASSPTDRGNSPLHFGNGTRLTVT.

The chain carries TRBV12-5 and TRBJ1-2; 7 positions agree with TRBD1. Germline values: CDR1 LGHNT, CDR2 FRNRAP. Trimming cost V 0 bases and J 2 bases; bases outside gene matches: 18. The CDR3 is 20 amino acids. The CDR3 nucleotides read TGTGCTAGTGGTTTGGTCCCTGGGTTCAGGGGGGCGACGCGAAACTATGGCTACACCTTC. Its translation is CASGLVPGFRGATRNYGYTF.

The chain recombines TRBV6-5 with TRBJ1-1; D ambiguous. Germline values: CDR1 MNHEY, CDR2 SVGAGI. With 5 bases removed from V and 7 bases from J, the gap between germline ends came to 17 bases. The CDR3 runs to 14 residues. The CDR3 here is CASSALLRVGEAFF. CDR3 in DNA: TGTGCCAGCAGTGCCCTATTGAGGGTCGGTGAAGCTTTCTTT.

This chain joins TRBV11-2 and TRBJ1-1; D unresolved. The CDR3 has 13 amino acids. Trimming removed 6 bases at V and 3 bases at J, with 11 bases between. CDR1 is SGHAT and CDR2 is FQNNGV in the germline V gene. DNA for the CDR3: TGTGCCAGCAGGCGGGTGGGTGACACTGAAGCTTTCTTT. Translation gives CASRRVGDTEAFF.

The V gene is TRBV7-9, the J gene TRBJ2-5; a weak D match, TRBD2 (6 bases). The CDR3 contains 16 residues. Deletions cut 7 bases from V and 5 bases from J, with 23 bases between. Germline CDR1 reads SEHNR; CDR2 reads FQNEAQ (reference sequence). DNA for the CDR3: TGTGCCAGCACCCCTGGCGTCCAGGGTGCGGGGGAGACCCAGTACTTC. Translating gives CASTPGVQGAGETQYF.

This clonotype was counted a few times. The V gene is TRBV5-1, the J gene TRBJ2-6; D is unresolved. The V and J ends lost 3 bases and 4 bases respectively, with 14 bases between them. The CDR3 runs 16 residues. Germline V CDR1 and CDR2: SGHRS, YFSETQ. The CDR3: CASSSDPLSGANVLTF. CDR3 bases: TGCGCCAGCAGCTCCGATCCTCTCTCAGGGGCCAACGTCCTGACTTTC. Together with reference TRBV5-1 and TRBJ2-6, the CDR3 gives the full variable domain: KAGVTQTPRYLIKTRGQQVTLSCSPISGHRSVSWYQQTPGQGLQFLFEYFSETQRNKGNFPGRFSGRQFSNSRSEMNVSTLELGDSALYLCASSSDPLSGANVLTFGAGSRLTVL.

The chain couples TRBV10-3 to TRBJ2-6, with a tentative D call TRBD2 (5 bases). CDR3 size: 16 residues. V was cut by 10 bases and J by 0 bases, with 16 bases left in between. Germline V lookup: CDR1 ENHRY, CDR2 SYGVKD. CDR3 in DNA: TGTGCCAGCAGAACCCAGAGGGCCTCTGGGGCCAACGTCCTGACTTTC. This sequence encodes CASRTQRASGANVLTF.

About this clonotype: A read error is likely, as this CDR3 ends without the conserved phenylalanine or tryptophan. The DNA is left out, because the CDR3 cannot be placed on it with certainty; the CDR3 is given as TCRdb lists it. The CDR3 sequence: CAVQDSGL. The chain uses TRBV2 and TRBJ2-2; the DNA was not used to check the table's D call, TRBD1. Germline loops: CDR1 SNHLY, CDR2 FYNNEI. The CDR3 numbers 8 amino acids, ends counted.

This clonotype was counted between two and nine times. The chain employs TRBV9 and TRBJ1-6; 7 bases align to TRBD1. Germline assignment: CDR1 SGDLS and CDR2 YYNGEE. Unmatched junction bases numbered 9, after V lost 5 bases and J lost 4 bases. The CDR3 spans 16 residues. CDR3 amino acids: CASSYSRDSYNSPLHF. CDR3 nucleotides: TGTGCCAGCAGTTACTCCCGGGACAGTTATAATTCACCCCTCCACTTT.

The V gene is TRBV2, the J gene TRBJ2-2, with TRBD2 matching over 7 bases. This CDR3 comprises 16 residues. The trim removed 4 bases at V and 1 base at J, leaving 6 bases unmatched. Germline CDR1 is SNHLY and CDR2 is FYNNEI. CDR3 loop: CASSGLGGRNTGELFF. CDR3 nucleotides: TGTGCCAGCAGTGGTCTAGGCGGGAGGAACACCGGGGAGCTGTTTTTT.

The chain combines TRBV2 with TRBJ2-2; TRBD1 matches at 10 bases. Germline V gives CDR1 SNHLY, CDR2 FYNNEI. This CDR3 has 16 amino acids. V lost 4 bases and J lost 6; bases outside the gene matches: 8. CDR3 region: CASSAEDRGLSGELFF. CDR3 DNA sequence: TGTGCCAGCAGTGCCGAAGACAGGGGGCTGTCCGGGGAGCTGTTTTTT.

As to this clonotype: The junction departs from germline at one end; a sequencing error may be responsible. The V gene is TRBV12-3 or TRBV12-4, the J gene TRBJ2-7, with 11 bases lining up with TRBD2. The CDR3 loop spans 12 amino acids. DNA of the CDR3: TGTGCCAGCAGTTCCCTGGAGGGACTAGCGGACTTC. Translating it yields CASSSLEGLADF.

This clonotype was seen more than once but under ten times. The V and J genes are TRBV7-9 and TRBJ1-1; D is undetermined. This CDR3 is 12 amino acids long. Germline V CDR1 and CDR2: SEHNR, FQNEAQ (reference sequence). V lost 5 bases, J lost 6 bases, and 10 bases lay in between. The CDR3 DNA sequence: TGTGCCAGCAGCGGAAATCCACCTGAAGCTTTCTTT. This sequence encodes CASSGNPPEAFF.

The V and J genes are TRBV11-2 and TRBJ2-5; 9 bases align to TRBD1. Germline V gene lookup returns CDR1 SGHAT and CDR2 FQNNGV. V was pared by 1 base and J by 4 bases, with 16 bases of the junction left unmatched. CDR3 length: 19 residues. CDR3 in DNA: TGTGCCAGCAGCTTAGTGGGACAGGGTGGTGGGACTCCTACAGAGACCCAGTACTTC. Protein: CASSLVGQGGGTPTETQYF.

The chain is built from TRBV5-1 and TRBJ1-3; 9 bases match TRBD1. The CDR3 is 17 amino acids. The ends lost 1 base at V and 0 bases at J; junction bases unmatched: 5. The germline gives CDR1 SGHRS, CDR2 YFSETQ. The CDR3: CASSLWGQGSSGNTIYF. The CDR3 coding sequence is TGCGCCAGCAGCTTGTGGGGACAGGGTAGCTCTGGAAACACCATATATTTT.

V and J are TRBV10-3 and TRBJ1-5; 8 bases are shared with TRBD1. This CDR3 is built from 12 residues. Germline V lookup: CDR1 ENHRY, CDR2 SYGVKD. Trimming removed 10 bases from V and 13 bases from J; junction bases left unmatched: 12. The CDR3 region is CATETGERNQHF. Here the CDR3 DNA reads TGTGCCACCGAGACAGGGGAACGCAATCAGCATTTT.

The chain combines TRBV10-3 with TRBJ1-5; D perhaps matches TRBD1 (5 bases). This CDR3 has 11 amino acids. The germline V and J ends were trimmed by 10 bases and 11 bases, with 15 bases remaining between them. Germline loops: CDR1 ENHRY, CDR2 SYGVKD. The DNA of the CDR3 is TGTGCCAGCATGGTGGGGGTGGCCCAGCATTTT. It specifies CASMVGVAQHF.

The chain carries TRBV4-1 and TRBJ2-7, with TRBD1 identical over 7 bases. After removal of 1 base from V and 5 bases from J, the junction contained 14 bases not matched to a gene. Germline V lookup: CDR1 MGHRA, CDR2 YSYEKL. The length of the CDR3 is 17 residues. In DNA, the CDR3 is TGCGCCAGCAGCCAAGGACGAGGTACAGGGGTTAGCCACGAGCAGTACTTC. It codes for CASSQGRGTGVSHEQYF.

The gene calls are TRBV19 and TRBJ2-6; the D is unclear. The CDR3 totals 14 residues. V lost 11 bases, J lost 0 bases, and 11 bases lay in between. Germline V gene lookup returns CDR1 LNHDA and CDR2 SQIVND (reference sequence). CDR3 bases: TGTGCCTGTGATTACAGCTCTGGGGCCAACGTCCTGACTTTC. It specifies CACDYSSGANVLTF.

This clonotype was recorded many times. The CDR3 DNA is TGTGCCAGCAGCGCGGACGGATTAGGCGGGGCCAACGTCCTGACTTTC. It translates to CASSADGLGGANVLTF. The J gene is TRBJ2-6, the V gene TRBV9; D is unclear. The V and J ends lost 3 bases and 4 bases respectively, with 14 bases between them. The CDR3 runs 16 residues. Germline-derived CDR1 and CDR2 are SGDLS and YYNGEE.